Shown below are 15 T cell receptor beta chains from a single sample sequenced in a study of T cells in Graves' hyperthyroidism and ophthalmopathy (dated by TCRdb to about 2019). Libraries were constructed by multiplex PCR. The listed sequencing device is Illumina HiSeq 2000. Amplification of TCR beta CDR3 regions was carried out from RNA transcripts. A first-round RT-PCR of the TCR CDR3 used the HTBI primer set with the Qiagen OneStep RT-PCR kit. TCRdb reprocessing: public reads trimmed at Q25 with fastp, clones called with MiXCR, in-frame beta chains kept. Each CDR3 protein appears once, grouped with its most common genes and DNA. The sample records 500,000 to 650,000 distinct CDR3 sequences, roughly 14% of which are singletons. The top ten clones comprise roughly an eighth of the sample. The sequenced material came from blood. All receptors come from a woman in her forties or fifties with Graves' ophthalmopathy.

There are many counts of this clonotype. The chain joins TRBV27 to TRBJ2-7, with no clear D. CDR3 length: 13 amino acids. Germline V gene lookup returns CDR1 MNHEY and CDR2 SMNVEV (reference sequence). Trimming stripped 8 bases from V and 4 bases from J, with 15 bases between. The DNA of the CDR3 is TGTGCCAGCGGAAATGGGATAGGATACGAGCAGTACTTC. Its translation is CASGNGIGYEQYF.

This clonotype appeared many times. This chain uses TRBV3-1 with TRBJ2-7; weak D call: TRBD2 (6 bases). CDR1 is LGHDT, CDR2 YNNKEL, per germline (reference sequence). The CDR3 length is 14 residues. V lost 5 bases to trimming and J lost 4 bases, with 15 bases between them. In nucleotides, the CDR3 is TGTGCCAGCAGCACCCGGACTACCAATTACGAGCAGTACTTC. Its protein is CASSTRTTNYEQYF.

This clonotype has ten or more counts. V is TRBV28 and J is TRBJ2-5; 9 bases match TRBD2. The V gene's germline CDR1 is MDHEN and CDR2 SYDVKM. This CDR3 has 15 amino acids. With V trimmed by 6 bases and J by 3 bases, 8 bases remained unmatched. CDR3 protein: CASSPATSGKETQYF. In DNA, the CDR3 is TGTGCCAGCAGCCCCGCGACTAGCGGAAAAGAGACCCAGTACTTC.

This clonotype was observed a few times. V gene TRBV28 combines with J gene TRBJ2-7; TRBD1 or TRBD2 may be the D gene (6 bases each). CDR1 and CDR2 (germline): MDHEN, SYDVKM. V lost 6 bases and J 4 bases, leaving 13 bases between the germline ends. The CDR3 covers 13 residues. CDR3 region: CASRHTGRYEQYF. CDR3 in DNA: TGTGCCAGCAGACATACAGGGAGGTACGAGCAGTACTTC.

The V and J genes are TRBV7-9 and TRBJ1-6; 10 nucleotides align to TRBD1. This CDR3 comprises 16 residues. From germline, CDR1 is SEHNR and CDR2 FQNEAQ (reference sequence). J gave up 9 bases and V 5 bases, and 10 bases lay outside the gene matches. CDR3 residues: CASSRATGGSGSPLHF. In DNA, the CDR3 is TGTGCCAGCAGCCGAGCGACAGGGGGCTCGGGTTCACCCCTCCACTTT.

There are many counts of this clonotype. The chain links TRBV28 to TRBJ2-3; 7 nucleotides align to TRBD2. The length of the CDR3 is 15 residues. Germline-derived CDR1 and CDR2 are MDHEN and SYDVKM. The V gene end was trimmed by 5 bases and the J gene end by 4 bases; junction bases not matched to a gene: 9. DNA for the CDR3: TGTGCCAGCAGTCTGGGAGGGGAAGGAGCAGATACGCAGTATTTT. It yields the protein CASSLGGEGADTQYF.

The sample holds many counts of this clonotype. The genes are TRBV7-2 and TRBJ2-3, with D hard to call. The germline V and J ends were trimmed by 0 bases and 6 bases, with 13 bases remaining between them. CDR3 length equals 15 residues. Germline V gives CDR1 SGHTA, CDR2 FQGNSA. The CDR3 region is CASSLAISFRDTQYF. CDR3 DNA sequence: TGTGCCAGCAGCTTAGCGATCTCTTTTCGGGATACGCAGTATTTT.

The CDR3 protein is CASSLVLAGLQETQYF. As DNA, the CDR3 is TGTGCCAGCAGCTTAGTACTAGCGGGTTTACAAGAGACCCAGTACTTC. This chain joins TRBV11-2 and TRBJ2-5, with 9 bases aligning to TRBD2. Germline lookup yields CDR1 SGHAT and CDR2 FQNNGV. This CDR3 region has 16 residues. The J segment lost 2 bases and the V segment lost 1 base, leaving 5 bases of the junction unmatched.

At least ten counts were recorded for this clonotype. CDR3 residues: CASRRAGVSYEQYF. DNA of the CDR3: TGTGCCAGCAGGAGAGCGGGAGTTTCCTACGAGCAGTACTTC. This chain links TRBV6-1 with TRBJ2-7; 8 nucleotides line up with TRBD2. CDR3 size: 14 residues. The germline V gene encodes CDR1 MNHNS and CDR2 SASEGT. Trimming took 6 bases from V and 1 from J; bases not matched to a gene: 5.

The chain combines TRBV18 with TRBJ2-5; D is ambiguous. Germline CDR1 and CDR2: KGHSH and LQKENI. The germline V and J ends were trimmed by 8 bases and 5 bases, with 15 bases remaining between them. The CDR3 is made up of 13 amino acids. DNA for the CDR3: TGTGCCAGCCTCACGTTGGTAACGGAGACCCAGTACTTC. Residues: CASLTLVTETQYF.

This clonotype was recorded at least ten times. The J gene is TRBJ2-6, the V gene TRBV7-2; D uncertain. V lost 5 bases and J lost 0, with 17 bases in between. The CDR3 has 18 amino acids. Germline V gene data show CDR1 as SGHTA and CDR2 as FQGNSA. CDR3 sequence: CASSLGYRRSSGANVLTF. CDR3 nucleotide sequence: TGTGCCAGCAGCCTAGGGTACCGCAGGAGCTCTGGGGCCAACGTCCTGACTTTC.

The table lists this clonotype with a few counts. The chain combines TRBV7-9 with TRBJ2-3; TRBD2 matches at 7 bases. Germline lookup yields CDR1 SEHNR and CDR2 FQNEAQ (reference sequence). The CDR3 covers 14 residues. Unmatched junction bases numbered 7, after V lost 7 bases and J lost 3 bases. In DNA, the CDR3 is TGTGCCAGCAACGCGGGAGAACTGACAGATACGCAGTATTTT. Its protein is CASNAGELTDTQYF.

This chain uses TRBV29-1 with TRBJ2-1; 7 nucleotides align to TRBD2. The CDR3 totals 15 residues. J was trimmed by 0 bases and V by 6 bases; bases with no gene match: 8. The germline V gene encodes CDR1 SQVTM and CDR2 ANQGSEA. The chain's CDR3 is CSVITSASSYNEQFF. The CDR3, as DNA: TGCAGCGTGATAACTAGCGCCAGCTCCTACAATGAGCAGTTCTTC.

This clonotype was picked up a small number of times. The chain has TRBV20-1 and TRBJ2-3; TRBD1 aligns across 7 bases. CDR1 and CDR2 from the germline V gene are DFQATT and SNEGSKA (reference sequence). Trimming took 6 bases from V and 4 from J; bases not matched to a gene: 4. This CDR3 has 12 amino acids. The CDR3 protein is CSATDRADTQYF. The CDR3 DNA reads as TGCAGTGCCACTGACAGGGCAGATACGCAGTATTTT.

This clonotype was observed at least ten times. The chain combines TRBV28 with TRBJ1-4, with 10 bases lining up with TRBD1. The trim removed 4 bases at V and 8 bases at J, leaving 7 bases unmatched. Germline V gene sequence: CDR1 MDHEN, CDR2 SYDVKM. The CDR3 has 15 amino acids. The CDR3 DNA follows: TGTGCCAGCAGTTCAACCGGGACAGGGGCGGAAAAACTGTTTTTT. It specifies CASSSTGTGAEKLFF.